This T cell receptor (beta chain) was recovered during a study of T cell responses to AZD1222 COVID-19 vaccine (dated by TCRdb to about 2021). Notes on the research overall: AZD1222 recipients given second doses at about 4 weeks or at about 12 weeks were pooled, since spike-specific TCR depth and breadth were not found to differ between the two schedules. TCR sequencing covered approximately 230 trial participants: nearly 210 given two doses of AZD1222 and around 26 given two doses of MenACWY control vaccine. Trial participants were enrolled by age into 18-55, 56-69 and 70-plus year subgroups, with approximately 150, 30 and 60 TCR-sequenced participants respectively. The investigation overall reported the following: Only six AZD1222 recipients were SARS-CoV-2 seropositive at baseline, limiting conclusions about previously exposed vaccinees. After two AZD1222 doses, both the breadth and the depth of spike-specific TCRs were significantly higher than at day 0 and than in MenACWY recipients. Reportedly, almost half of the unique spike-specific TCRs recognized epitopes lying outside the regions that are mutated in the B.1.351 and B.1.1.7 variants. The 56-69-year group was small, and its depth increase did not reach significance, likely because of low power. Most participants were white British and females outnumbered males, and the authors suggested that clonal diversity may have been underestimated. The whole spike protein was spanned by vaccine-associated CD4 TCRs, and dominant responses were seen in regions 160-218 and 743-854. Because no samples from the day 14 peak response were available, repertoires could be characterized only after the peak T cell response.

The time point tag for this specimen amounts to: baseline before first vaccination. Vaccinee samples were obtained from the UK trials COV001 and COV002, which included a single-blind randomized controlled phase 2/3 trial of AZD1222 (ChAdOx1 nCoV-19) in healthy adults. For TCRbeta chain sequencing, PBMC samples from trial participants were taken at day 0 and at day 28 after the second dose. The CDR3 regions of human TCRbeta chains were subjected to immunosequencing. Per the authors' processing: Repertoire TCRs were checked for matches against a reference library of SARS-CoV-2-specific TCRs that had been generated using the MIRA antigen-specificity platform. Breadth was defined as the fraction of unique TCRs that were SARS-CoV-2-associated, and depth was defined as the fraction of total T cells that were SARS-CoV-2-associated. Using the MIRA data, every spike-specific TCR was mapped to the spike region that the TCR reacted to and assigned to either a CD4 or a CD8 class. Log10-transformed breadth and depth values were compared by one-way ANOVA with Sidak's multiple comparisons tests. The table comes from immuneACCESS by way of TCRdb, which keeps in-frame sequences with V and J called. Part of the clones is missing from these tables; in studies checked, under half for an unresolved V gene and the rest for unknown reasons. V, J and clone size were drawn from that table, and D and trimming were deduced from the DNA. The sample records some 170,000 clones, 85% to 90% of which are singletons. 1.5% to 2% of the sample rests with the top ten.

This clone was recorded once. It lacks a known antigen. Within one base of it there is no much larger clone, and no base qualities were kept. The sample has other DNA sequences that encode this CDR3 too. The CDR3 spans 14 residues, from the cysteine through the phenylalanine. Only the CDR3 part of the read is kept: 42 bases, read in frame from the first base. The CDR1 and CDR2 encoded by the germline V gene (reference sequence) are LNHNV and YYDKDF. V is reduced by 5 bases and J by 6 bases, leaving a spacing of 14 bases between them. The starting material was peripheral blood, obtained on day 0 of AZD1222 vaccination. The receptor was derived from an adult in good health. The receptor chain draws on TRBV15 and TRBJ1-5, with the D segment identity uncertain. The CDR3 is CATSGPGSRQPQHF. In nucleotides, the sequence is TGTGCCACCAGCGGACCAGGCTCCCGTCAGCCCCAGCATTTT.